The source of this TCR beta chain is a study of cytomegalovirus exposure and HLA in healthy donors. The donors were members of the validation cohort, which comprised 90 to 150 subjects and was separate from the first cohort of around 700 subjects. Per germline, CDR1 MNHEY and CDR2 SMNVEV (reference sequence). The CDR3 covers 15 residues. V gave up 5 bases and J gave up 7 bases, with 18 bases separating them. This table comes from immunoSEQ multiplex PCR, and its TCRdb copy is limited to in-frame clones, with some not included. The table shows about 95,000 clones, with around 85% occurring only once. Overall study results and limits: Reportedly, diagnosis of cytomegalovirus status by the classifier showed high specificity and sensitivity. The study listed 150 to 200 cytomegalovirus-associated TCR beta chains. Rare TCR sequences dominated, though some public TCRs recurred in many donors.

Note on this clone: No antigen is known for it.

The TCR was taken from a man aged 18 to 30 in good health and CMV-seropositive. The chain has TRBV27 and TRBJ1-5; D remains ambiguous. Specimen: PBMCs. The CDR3: CASSRRALLGQPQHF. The CDR3 coding sequence is TGTGCCAGCAGTCGAAGGGCCCTACTAGGGCAGCCCCAGCATTTT.